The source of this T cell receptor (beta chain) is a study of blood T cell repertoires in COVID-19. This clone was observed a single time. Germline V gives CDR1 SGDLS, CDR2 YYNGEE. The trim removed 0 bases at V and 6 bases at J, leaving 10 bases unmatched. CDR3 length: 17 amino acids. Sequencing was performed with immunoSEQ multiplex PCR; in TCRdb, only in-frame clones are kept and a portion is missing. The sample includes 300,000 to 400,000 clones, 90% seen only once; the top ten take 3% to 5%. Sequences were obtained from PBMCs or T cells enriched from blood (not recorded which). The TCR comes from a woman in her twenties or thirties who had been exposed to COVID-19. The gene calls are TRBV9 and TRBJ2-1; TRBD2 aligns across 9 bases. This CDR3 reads CASSVGTTAGGVNEQFF. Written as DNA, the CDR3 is TGTGCCAGCAGCGTAGGCACCACAGCGGGAGGAGTCAATGAGCAGTTCTTC.